What follows describes a single TCR beta chain. The authors reverse transcribed roughly 0.5 to 1 ug RNA with random hexamers. In TCRdb, the immunoSEQ multiplex PCR reads were re-called with MiXCR into one record per CDR3 protein. The sample has about 80,000 distinct CDR3 sequences; about 91% are singletons. The data are from a study of CD8 T cells in Susac syndrome. V was trimmed by 5 bases and J by 3 bases, leaving 16 bases between them. CDR3 length: 15 amino acids. Germline V gene sequence: CDR1 PRHDT, CDR2 FYEKMQ (reference sequence). What was sequenced was CD8+ T cells from PBMCs. This sequence was found in a human donor with multiple sclerosis. V gene TRBV13 combines with J gene TRBJ2-5; tentatively, D is TRBD1 (6 bases). CDR3 in DNA: TGTGCCAGCAGCGGGGCCACAGGGAGTGAAGAGACCCAGTACTTC. This sequence encodes CASSGATGSEETQYF.